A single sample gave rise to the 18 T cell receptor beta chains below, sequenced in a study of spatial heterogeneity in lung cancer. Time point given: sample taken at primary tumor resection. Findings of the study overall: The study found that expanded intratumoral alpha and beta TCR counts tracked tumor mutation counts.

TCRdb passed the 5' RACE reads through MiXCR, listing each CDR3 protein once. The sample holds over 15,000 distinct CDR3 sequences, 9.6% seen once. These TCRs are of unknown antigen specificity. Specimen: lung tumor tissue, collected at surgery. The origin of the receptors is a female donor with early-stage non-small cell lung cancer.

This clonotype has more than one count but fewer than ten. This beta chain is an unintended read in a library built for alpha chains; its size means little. This CDR3 is CSARPTLAGVINEQFF. The CDR3 DNA reads as TGCAGTGCTAGGCCGACACTAGCGGGGGTTATCAATGAGCAGTTCTTC. The chain employs TRBV20-1 and TRBJ2-1, with 11 bases lining up with TRBD2. This CDR3 is built from 16 residues. V shed 3 bases and J 6 bases; nucleotides not matched to a gene: 10. The germline gives CDR1 DFQATT, CDR2 SNEGSKA (reference sequence).

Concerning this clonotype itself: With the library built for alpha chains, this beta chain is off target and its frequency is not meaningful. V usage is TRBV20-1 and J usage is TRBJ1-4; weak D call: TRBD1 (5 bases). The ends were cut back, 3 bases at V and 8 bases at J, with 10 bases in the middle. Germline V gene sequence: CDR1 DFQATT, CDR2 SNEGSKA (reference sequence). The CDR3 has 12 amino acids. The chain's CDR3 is CSAREGIEKLFF. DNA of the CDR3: TGCAGTGCTAGGGAGGGGATAGAAAAACTGTTTTTT.

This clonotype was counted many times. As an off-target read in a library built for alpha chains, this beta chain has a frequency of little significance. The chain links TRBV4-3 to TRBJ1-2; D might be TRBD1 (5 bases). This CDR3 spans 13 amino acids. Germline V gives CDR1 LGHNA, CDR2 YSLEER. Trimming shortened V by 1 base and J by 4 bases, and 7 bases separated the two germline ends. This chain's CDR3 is CASSQGDLYGYTF. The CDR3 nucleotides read TGCGCCAGCAGCCAAGGGGACCTCTATGGCTACACCTTC.

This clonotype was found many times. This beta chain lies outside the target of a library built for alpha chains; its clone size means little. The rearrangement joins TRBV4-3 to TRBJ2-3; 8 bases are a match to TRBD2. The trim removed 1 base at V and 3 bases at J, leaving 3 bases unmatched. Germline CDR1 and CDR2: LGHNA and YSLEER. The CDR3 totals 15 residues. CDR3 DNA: TGCGCCAGCAGCCAAGCGGGGGGGCCGACAGATACGCAGTATTTT. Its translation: CASSQAGGPTDTQYF.

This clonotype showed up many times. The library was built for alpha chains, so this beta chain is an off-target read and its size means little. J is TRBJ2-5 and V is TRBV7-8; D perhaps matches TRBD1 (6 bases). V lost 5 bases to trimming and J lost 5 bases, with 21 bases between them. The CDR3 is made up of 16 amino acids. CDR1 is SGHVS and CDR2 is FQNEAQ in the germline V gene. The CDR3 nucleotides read TGTGCCAGCAGCCTCCCGGGGCAGGGGATTAGGGAGACCCAGTACTTC. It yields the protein CASSLPGQGIRETQYF.

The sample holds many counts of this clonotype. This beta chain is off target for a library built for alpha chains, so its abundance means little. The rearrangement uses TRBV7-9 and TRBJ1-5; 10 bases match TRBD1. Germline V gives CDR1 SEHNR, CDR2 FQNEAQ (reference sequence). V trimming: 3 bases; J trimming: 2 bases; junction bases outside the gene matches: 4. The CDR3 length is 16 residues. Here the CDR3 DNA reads TGTGCCAGCAGCTTCTCCGGGACAGGGGGCAATCAGCCCCAGCATTTT. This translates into CASSFSGTGGNQPQHF.

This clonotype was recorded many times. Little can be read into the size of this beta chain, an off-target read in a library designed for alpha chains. Here the CDR3 DNA reads TGTGCCAGCGGGACGGTGAACACTGAAGCTTTCTTT. It translates to CASGTVNTEAFF. This chain joins TRBV6-2 or TRBV6-3 and TRBJ1-1, with D possibly being TRBD1 (5 bases). V gave up 8 bases and J gave up 0 bases, with 7 bases separating them. This CDR3 is 12 amino acids long. Germline V CDR1 and CDR2: MNHEY, SVGEGT.

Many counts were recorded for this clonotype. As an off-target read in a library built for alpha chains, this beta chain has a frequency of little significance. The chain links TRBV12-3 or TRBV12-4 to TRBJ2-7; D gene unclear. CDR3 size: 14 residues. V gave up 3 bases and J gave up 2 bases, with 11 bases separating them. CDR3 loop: CASSFLSGAYEQYF. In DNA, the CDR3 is TGTGCCAGCAGTTTCCTTTCAGGAGCCTACGAGCAGTACTTC.

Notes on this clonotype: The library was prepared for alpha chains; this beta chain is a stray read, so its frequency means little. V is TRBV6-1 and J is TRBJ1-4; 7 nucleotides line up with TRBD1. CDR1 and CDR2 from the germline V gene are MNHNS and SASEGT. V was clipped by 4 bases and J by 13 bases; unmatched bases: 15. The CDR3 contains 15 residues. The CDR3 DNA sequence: TGTGCCAGCAGTGCCCCGGACAGGCGGTTACTCGGACTGTTTTTT. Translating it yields CASSAPDRRLLGLFF.

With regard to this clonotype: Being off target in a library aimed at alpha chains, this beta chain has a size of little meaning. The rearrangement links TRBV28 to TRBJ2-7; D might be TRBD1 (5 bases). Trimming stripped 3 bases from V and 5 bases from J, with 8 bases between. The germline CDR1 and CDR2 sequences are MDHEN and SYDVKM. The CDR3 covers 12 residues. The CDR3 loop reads CASSFPGNEQYF. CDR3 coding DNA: TGTGCCAGCAGTTTCCCAGGGAACGAGCAGTACTTC.

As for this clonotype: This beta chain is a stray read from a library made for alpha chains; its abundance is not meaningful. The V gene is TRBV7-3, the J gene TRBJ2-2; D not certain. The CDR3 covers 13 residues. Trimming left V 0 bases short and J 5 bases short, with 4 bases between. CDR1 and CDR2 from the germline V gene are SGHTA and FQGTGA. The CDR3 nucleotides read TGTGCCAGCAGCTTAACTAGAACCGGGGAGCTGTTTTTT. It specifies CASSLTRTGELFF.

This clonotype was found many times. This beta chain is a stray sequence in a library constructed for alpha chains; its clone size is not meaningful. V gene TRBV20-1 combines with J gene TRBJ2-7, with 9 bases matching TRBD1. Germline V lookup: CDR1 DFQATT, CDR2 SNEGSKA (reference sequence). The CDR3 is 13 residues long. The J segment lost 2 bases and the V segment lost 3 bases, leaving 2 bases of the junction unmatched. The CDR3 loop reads CSARGQGTYEQYF. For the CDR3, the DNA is TGCAGTGCTAGGGGACAGGGAACCTACGAGCAGTACTTC.

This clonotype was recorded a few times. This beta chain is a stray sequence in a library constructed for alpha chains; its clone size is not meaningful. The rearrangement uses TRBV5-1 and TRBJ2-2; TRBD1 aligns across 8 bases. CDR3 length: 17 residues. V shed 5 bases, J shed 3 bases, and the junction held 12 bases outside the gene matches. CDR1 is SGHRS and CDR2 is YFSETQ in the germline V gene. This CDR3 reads CASSPTSGGFHTGELFF. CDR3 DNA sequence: TGCGCCAGCAGTCCGACATCAGGGGGCTTCCACACCGGGGAGCTGTTTTTT.

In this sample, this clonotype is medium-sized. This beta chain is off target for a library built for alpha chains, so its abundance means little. The CDR3 bases are TGCAGCGTACTAGGCAATGAGCAGTTCTTC. It encodes CSVLGNEQFF. V gene TRBV29-1 combines with J gene TRBJ2-1, with a tentative D call TRBD2 (5 bases). The CDR3 covers 10 residues. CDR1 SQVTM and CDR2 ANQGSEA come from the germline V gene. Trimming left V 6 bases short and J 6 bases short, with 6 bases between.

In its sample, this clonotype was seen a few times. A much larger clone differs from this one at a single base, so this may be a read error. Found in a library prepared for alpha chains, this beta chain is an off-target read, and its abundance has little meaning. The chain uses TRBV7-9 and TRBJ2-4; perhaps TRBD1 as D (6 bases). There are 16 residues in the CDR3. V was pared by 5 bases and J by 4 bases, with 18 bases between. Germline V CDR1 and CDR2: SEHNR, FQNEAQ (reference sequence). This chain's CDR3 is CASSRTGVGQKNIQYF. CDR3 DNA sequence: TGTGCCAGCAGCAGAACCGGGGTCGGACAGAAAAACATTCAGTACTTC.

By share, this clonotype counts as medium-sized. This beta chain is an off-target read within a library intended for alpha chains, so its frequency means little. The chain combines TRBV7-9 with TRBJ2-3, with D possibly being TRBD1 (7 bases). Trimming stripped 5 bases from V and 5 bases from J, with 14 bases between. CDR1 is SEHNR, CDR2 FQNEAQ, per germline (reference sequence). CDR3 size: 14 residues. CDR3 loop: CASSTRQGGDTQYF. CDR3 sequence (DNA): TGTGCCAGCAGCACGCGACAGGGAGGAGATACGCAGTATTTT.

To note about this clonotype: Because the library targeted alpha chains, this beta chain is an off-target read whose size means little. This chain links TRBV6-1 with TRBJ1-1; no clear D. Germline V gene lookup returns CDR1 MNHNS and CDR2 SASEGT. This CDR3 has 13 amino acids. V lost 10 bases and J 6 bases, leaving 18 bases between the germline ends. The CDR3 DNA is TGTGCCACCTCGATCCGAACACGCGCTGAAGCTTTCTTT. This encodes CATSIRTRAEAFF.

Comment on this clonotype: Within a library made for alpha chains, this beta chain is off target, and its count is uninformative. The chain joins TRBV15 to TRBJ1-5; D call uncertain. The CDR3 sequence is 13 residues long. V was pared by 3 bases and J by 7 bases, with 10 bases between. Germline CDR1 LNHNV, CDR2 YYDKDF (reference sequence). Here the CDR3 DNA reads TGTGCCACCAGCAGCGACGGAGGACAGCCCCAGCATTTT. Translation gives CATSSDGGQPQHF.